The 22 T cell receptor beta chains below come from one sample, sequenced in a study of regulatory T cells in long-lasting Graves disease. Sequencing libraries for TCR beta were prepared with iRepertoire HTBI primers and Arm-PCR of CDR3 regions. A single record per CDR3 protein comes from TCRdb applying MiXCR to the multiplex PCR reads. This sample carries a few hundred thousand distinct CDR3 sequences, 23% of them seen once, and the ten largest clones take less than 30%. Time point specified: persistent/refractory GD, antithyroid drugs over 5 years with positive TRAb. RNA isolated from PBMCs was used to make the TCR library. The source material was peripheral blood mononuclear cells (PBMCs), sampled when the disease was refractory, from a patient treated with antithyroid drugs. These TCRs come from a middle-aged woman with Graves disease.

This clonotype has more than one count but fewer than ten. V is TRBV10-3 and J is TRBJ1-5, with D uncertain. The germline V and J ends were trimmed by 3 bases and 2 bases, with 8 bases remaining between them. Germline assignment: CDR1 ENHRY and CDR2 SYGVKD. The CDR3 extends over 14 amino acids. The chain's CDR3 is CAISDRAGNQPQHF. In DNA form, the CDR3 reads TGTGCCATCAGTGATAGGGCGGGCAATCAGCCCCAGCATTTT.

The rearrangement uses TRBV27 and TRBJ2-1; 9 bases are shared with TRBD2. CDR3 size: 16 residues. Trimming took 2 bases from V and 3 from J; bases not matched to a gene: 5. From germline, CDR1 is MNHEY and CDR2 SMNVEV (reference sequence). The CDR3: CASSLSTSGFYNEQFF. The CDR3 nucleotides are TGTGCCAGCAGTTTAAGCACTAGCGGGTTCTACAATGAGCAGTTCTTC.

This clonotype has at least ten counts. The chain has TRBV28 and TRBJ2-7; D is tentatively TRBD1 or TRBD2 (5 bases each). Germline assignment: CDR1 MDHEN and CDR2 SYDVKM. Trimming stripped 3 bases from V and 4 bases from J, with 13 bases between. The CDR3 contains 14 residues. Here the CDR3 DNA reads TGTGCCAGCAGTTTGGTCGGGGCTCCGTACGAGCAGTACTTC. Its protein product is CASSLVGAPYEQYF. The variable domain in full, with the rest retrieved from reference TRBV28 and TRBJ2-7, is DVKVTQSSRYLVKRTGEKVFLECVQDMDHENMFWYRQDPGLGLRLIYFSYDVKMKEKGDIPEGYSVSREKKERFSLILESASTNQTSMYLCASSLVGAPYEQYFGPGTRLTVT.

The chain joins TRBV5-1 to TRBJ2-5; TRBD1 matches at 7 bases. Trimming at V came to 2 bases and at J to 2 bases, leaving 6 bases not matched to a gene. CDR3 length: 15 residues. Germline-derived CDR1 and CDR2 are SGHRS and YFSETQ. The CDR3 sequence: CASSFRGGWQETQYF. The CDR3 coding sequence is TGCGCCAGCAGCTTTAGAGGGGGCTGGCAAGAGACCCAGTACTTC.

This clonotype was detected ten times or more. J is TRBJ2-2 and V is TRBV28, with 8 bases that match TRBD2. From germline, CDR1 is MDHEN and CDR2 SYDVKM. This CDR3 region has 16 residues. The trim removed 6 bases at V and 4 bases at J, leaving 10 bases unmatched. CDR3 sequence: CASSPLASGSTGELFF. The CDR3, as DNA: TGTGCCAGCAGCCCCCTCGCGAGCGGGAGCACCGGGGAGCTGTTTTTT. Together with reference TRBV28 and TRBJ2-2, the CDR3 gives the full variable domain: DVKVTQSSRYLVKRTGEKVFLECVQDMDHENMFWYRQDPGLGLRLIYFSYDVKMKEKGDIPEGYSVSREKKERFSLILESASTNQTSMYLCASSPLASGSTGELFFGEGSRLTVL.

The chain couples TRBV7-9 to TRBJ2-6; D gene unclear. The germline V and J ends were trimmed by 2 bases and 3 bases, with 5 bases remaining between them. The CDR3 is 14 residues long. Germline CDR1 SEHNR, CDR2 FQNEAQ (reference sequence). This CDR3 reads CASSLQDGANVLTF. CDR3 in DNA: TGTGCCAGCAGCTTACAGGATGGGGCCAACGTCCTGACTTTC.

This clonotype was seen ten or more times. J is TRBJ1-1 and V is TRBV29-1; perhaps TRBD1 as D (6 bases). The CDR3 covers 13 residues. Trimming shortened V by 5 bases and J by 7 bases, and 17 bases separated the two germline ends. Germline CDR1 and CDR2: SQVTM and ANQGSEA. For the CDR3, the DNA is TGCAGCGTTTTTCCGCAACAGGGAGATGAAGCTTTCTTT. Its protein product is CSVFPQQGDEAFF.

This clonotype was picked up many times. V usage is TRBV6-5 and J usage is TRBJ2-7, with no clear D. The germline CDR1 and CDR2 sequences are MNHEY and SVGAGI. The CDR3 spans 12 residues. The V and J ends lost 4 bases and 6 bases respectively, with 10 bases between them. The CDR3 DNA follows: TGTGCCAGCAGTTCCCACACCACCGAGCAGTACTTC. It specifies CASSSHTTEQYF.

Ten or more counts support this clonotype. The V gene is TRBV20-1, the J gene TRBJ2-1; D unresolved. Germline V gives CDR1 DFQATT, CDR2 SNEGSKA (reference sequence). This CDR3 is 11 amino acids long. Trimming left V 6 bases short and J 0 bases short, with 3 bases between. CDR3 bases: TGCAGTGCCCCCTCCTACAATGAGCAGTTCTTC. It yields the protein CSAPSYNEQFF.

This clonotype was counted many times. The chain is built from TRBV4-2 and TRBJ2-7, with D unresolved. V shed 6 bases and J shed 6 bases, with 18 bases lying between them. CDR1 LGHNA and CDR2 YNFKEQ come from the germline V gene. The CDR3 has 14 residues. CDR3 nucleotides: TGTGCCAGCAGTGCCGCCAACCCCTGGGCCGAGCAGTACTTC. Translating it yields CASSAANPWAEQYF.

V usage is TRBV30 and J usage is TRBJ1-1; 7 bases map to TRBD1. The CDR3 runs 13 residues. Germline loops: CDR1 GTSNPN, CDR2 SVGIG (reference sequence). J gave up 6 bases and V 5 bases, and 9 bases lay outside the gene matches. The CDR3: CAWEQGLGAEAFF. CDR3 DNA sequence: TGTGCCTGGGAACAGGGGCTAGGGGCTGAAGCTTTCTTT. Variable domain in full (rest from reference TRBV30 and TRBJ1-1): SQTIHQWPATLVQPVGSPLSLECTVEGTSNPNLYWYRQAAGRGLQLLFYSVGIGQISSEVPQNLSASRPQDRQFILSSKKLLLSDSGFYLCAWEQGLGAEAFFGQGTRLTVV.

The CDR3, as DNA: TGTGCCAGCAGCTTAGTAACAGGGCTGAACACCGGGGAGCTGTTTTTT. Amino acids: CASSLVTGLNTGELFF. V and J are TRBV11-2 and TRBJ2-2, with a weak D call TRBD1 (6 bases). The V and J ends lost 1 base and 1 base respectively, with 10 bases between them. The CDR3 extends over 16 amino acids. Per germline, CDR1 SGHAT and CDR2 FQNNGV. Full variable domain (rest looked up from reference TRBV11-2 and TRBJ2-2): EAGVAQSPRYKIIEKRQSVAFWCNPISGHATLYWYQQILGQGPKLLIQFQNNGVVDDSQLPKDRFSAERLKGVDSTLKIQPAKLEDSAVYLCASSLVTGLNTGELFFGEGSRLTVL.

This clonotype has just a few counts. As DNA, the CDR3 is TGTGCCAGCAGCTTATTGGCGGGAGGAACAGATACGCAGTATTTT. It codes for CASSLLAGGTDTQYF. The V and J genes are TRBV7-3 and TRBJ2-3; TRBD2 matches 8 bases. Per the germline V gene, CDR1 is SGHTA and CDR2 is FQGTGA. Losses at the gene ends were 2 bases for V and 3 bases for J; bases not matched to a gene: 4. The CDR3 is 15 residues long.

In its sample, this clonotype was seen many times. This sequence joins TRBV20-1 and TRBJ1-4; D is unclear. Germline V lookup: CDR1 DFQATT, CDR2 SNEGSKA (reference sequence). Trimming removed 3 bases at V and 8 bases at J, with 10 bases between. CDR3 size: 12 residues. The CDR3 sequence is CSASPFYEKLFF. Written as DNA, the CDR3 is TGCAGTGCTAGTCCGTTTTACGAAAAACTGTTTTTT.

In this sample, this clonotype turned up a few times. The CDR3 coding sequence is TGTGCCAGCAGCTTAGAGGCGGGTTTTGGAAACACCATATATTTT. Translating it yields CASSLEAGFGNTIYF. The chain recombines TRBV7-3 with TRBJ1-3; D remains ambiguous. This CDR3 is built from 15 residues. With 2 bases removed from V and 3 bases from J, the gap between germline ends came to 11 bases. CDR1 and CDR2 from the germline V gene are SGHTA and FQGTGA.

The gene calls are TRBV5-6 and TRBJ1-5; D is uncertain. The CDR3 runs to 15 residues. Trimming shortened V by 0 bases and J by 5 bases, and 12 bases separated the two germline ends. From germline, CDR1 is SGHDT and CDR2 YYEEEE. The CDR3 loop is CASSLGGGLYQPQHF. In DNA, the CDR3 is TGTGCCAGCAGCTTGGGAGGCGGCTTATATCAGCCCCAGCATTTT.

This clonotype has at least ten counts. The rearrangement uses TRBV11-2 and TRBJ2-7, with 7 bases aligning to TRBD2. The CDR3 consists of 15 residues. Germline CDR1 and CDR2: SGHAT and FQNNGV. Unmatched junction bases numbered 5, after V lost 0 bases and J lost 3 bases. This chain's CDR3 is CASSLEAGVGYEQYF. The CDR3 region has the DNA TGTGCCAGCAGCTTAGAGGCGGGAGTGGGCTACGAGCAGTACTTC.

This clonotype was detected many times. V gene TRBV29-1 combines with J gene TRBJ2-7, with 11 bases lining up with TRBD1. V lost 0 bases, J lost 2 bases, and 3 bases stayed unmatched. In germline, CDR1 is SQVTM, CDR2 ANQGSEA. The CDR3 covers 15 residues. The CDR3 is CSVEERDRGAYEQYF. CDR3 nucleotides: TGCAGCGTTGAAGAGCGGGACAGGGGGGCCTACGAGCAGTACTTC.

The rearrangement joins TRBV12-3 or TRBV12-4 to TRBJ2-7; 10 bases line up with TRBD2. There are 15 residues in the CDR3. The V and J ends lost 7 bases and 5 bases, in that order; junction bases with no gene match: 11. Here the CDR3 reads CASIRASGSWNEQYF. DNA of the CDR3: TGTGCCAGCATCCGGGCTAGCGGGAGTTGGAACGAGCAGTACTTC.

The rearrangement links TRBV4-1 to TRBJ2-2; 13 bases match TRBD2. Germline values: CDR1 MGHRA, CDR2 YSYEKL. Trimming removed 2 bases from V and 4 bases from J; junction bases left unmatched: 7. The CDR3 length is 18 residues. Here the CDR3 reads CASSQWGLAGKVTGELFF. The DNA for the CDR3 is TGCGCCAGCAGCCAATGGGGACTAGCGGGAAAGGTCACCGGGGAGCTGTTTTTT.

This clonotype was seen many times. V gene TRBV2 combines with J gene TRBJ2-7; 10 nucleotides agree with TRBD2. The CDR3 is 14 residues long. Germline loops: CDR1 SNHLY, CDR2 FYNNEI. The ends lost 2 bases at V and 3 bases at J; junction bases unmatched: 1. CDR3 amino acids: CASSETSGNYEQYF. The CDR3 DNA is TGTGCCAGCAGTGAAACTAGCGGGAACTACGAGCAGTACTTC. The whole variable domain, remainder taken from reference TRBV2 and TRBJ2-7, is EPEVTQTPSHQVTQMGQEVILRCVPISNHLYFYWYRQILGQKVEFLVSFYNNEISEKSEIFDDQFSVERPDGSNFTLKIRSTKLEDSAMYFCASSETSGNYEQYFGPGTRLTVT.

This clonotype occurred many times. The chain has TRBV28 and TRBJ2-5; TRBD2 is a possible D gene (5 bases). CDR1 is MDHEN, CDR2 SYDVKM, per germline. Trimming removed 7 bases at V and 7 bases at J, with 22 bases between. The CDR3 spans 15 residues. The CDR3 DNA reads as TGTGCCAGCATCCCCGGGGTCCCCAAGGGCGGGACCCAGTACTTC. It codes for CASIPGVPKGGTQYF. Supplemented by reference TRBV28 and TRBJ2-5, the full variable domain reads DVKVTQSSRYLVKRTGEKVFLECVQDMDHENMFWYRQDPGLGLRLIYFSYDVKMKEKGDIPEGYSVSREKKERFSLILESASTNQTSMYLCASIPGVPKGGTQYFGPGTRLLVL.